The rows below give T cell receptor beta chains drawn from one sample of a study of siplizumab effects on memory and regulatory T cells. The repertoire was sequenced with immunoSEQ multiplex PCR; TCRdb's copy has only in-frame clones and lacks some. The table lists over 95,000 clones, 93% of them singletons, with over 0.15% in the top ten. Sequenced: non-Treg CD4+ T cells sorted from blood. The receptor set was obtained from a human donor in good health. CDR3s include the opening cysteine and the closing phenylalanine or tryptophan. A D gene is named only where the DNA matches it firmly. Rows may omit the clone size; those that give it use once, few, many or a size class.

D,J,size,V,CDR3,DNA
TRBD1,TRBJ2-6,.,TRBV4-1,CASSPDLQGAGANVLTF,TGCGCCAGCAGCCCCGATTTACAGGGGGCTGGGGCCAACGTCCTGACTTTC
TRBD1,TRBJ1-1,.,TRBV29-1,CSVGPGQGILKAFF,TGCAGCGTGGGTCCGGGACAGGGTATACTTAAGGCTTTCTTT
TRBD2,TRBJ2-2,few,TRBV19,CASSIVAGGPTGELFF,TGTGCCAGTAGTATAGTCGCGGGGGGGCCCACCGGGGAGCTGTTTTTT
TRBD1,TRBJ1-2,.,TRBV12-5,CASGLAGQVYGYTF,TGTGCTAGTGGTTTGGCGGGACAGGTTTATGGCTACACCTTC
.,TRBJ2-5,.,TRBV7-7,CASSAQPGGSSETQYF,TGTGCCAGCAGCGCACAACCCGGGGGTAGCTCGGAGACCCAGTACTTC
TRBD2,TRBJ2-5,.,TRBV28,CASSLIGASGGAVWETQYF,TGTGCCAGCAGTTTAATAGGGGCTAGCGGGGGGGCCGTATGGGAGACCCAGTACTTC
TRBD2,TRBJ2-5,.,TRBV28,CASSLGGGAQYF,TGTGCCAGCAGTTTAGGGGGGGGAGCCCAGTACTTC
.,TRBJ1-1,.,TRBV29-1,CSVHGNTEAFF,TGCAGCGTTCACGGGAACACTGAAGCTTTCTTT
TRBD2,TRBJ2-3,.,TRBV6-1,CASSEGVGGGDTDTQYF,TGTGCCAGCAGTGAAGGGGTGGGCGGGGGTGACACAGATACGCAGTATTTT
.,TRBJ1-2,.,TRBV4-1,CASSPSEISDYGYTF,TGCGCCAGCAGCCCCTCCGAGATTAGTGACTATGGCTACACCTTC
TRBD1,TRBJ1-1,.,TRBV18,CASSPPGTGVNTEAFF,TGTGCCAGCTCACCACCAGGTACAGGGGTGAACACTGAAGCTTTCTTT
TRBD2,TRBJ2-7,.,TRBV5-1,CASSSRTSGAVSEQYF,TGCGCCAGCAGCTCTAGGACTAGCGGGGCCGTATCCGAGCAGTACTTC
TRBD1,TRBJ1-1,.,TRBV18,CASSPVTGAIPMNTEAFF,TGTGCCAGCTCACCGGTGACAGGGGCGATTCCCATGAACACTGAAGCTTTCTTT
.,TRBJ2-5,.,TRBV10-1,CASSRNREETQYF,TGCGCCAGCAGTCGAAACAGGGAAGAGACCCAGTACTTC
.,TRBJ1-2,.,TRBV4-3,CASSPGVYYGYTF,TGCGCCAGCAGCCCCGGGGTTTACTATGGCTACACCTTC
.,TRBJ2-7,.,TRBV15,CATSRAPGRTYEQYF,TGTGCCACCAGCAGAGCACCGGGACGGACCTACGAGCAGTACTTC
.,TRBJ1-2,.,TRBV9,CASSDQDRPAFYGYTF,TGTGCCAGCAGCGACCAAGACAGGCCGGCCTTCTATGGCTACACCTTC
.,TRBJ2-7,.,TRBV10-3,CAISESVGGHYEQYF,TGTGCCATCAGTGAGTCCGTTGGGGGGCACTACGAGCAGTACTTC
.,TRBJ1-2,.,TRBV10-3,CAISDPRGPNYGYTF,TGTGCCATCAGTGACCCGAGGGGTCCTAACTATGGCTACACCTTC
TRBD1,TRBJ1-4,.,TRBV30,CACTTGNSEKLFF,TGTGCCTGCACGACAGGGAATAGTGAAAAACTGTTTTTT
.,TRBJ1-2,.,TRBV11-2,CASSPEDAGVYGYTF,TGTGCCAGCAGCCCCGAGGATGCAGGGGTATATGGCTACACCTTC
.,TRBJ1-3,.,TRBV5-1,CASSLVGGSSGNTIYF,TGCGCCAGCAGCTTGGTAGGGGGGAGCTCTGGAAACACCATATATTTT
.,TRBJ2-7,.,TRBV6-5,CASSPRRGYEQYF,TGTGCCAGCAGCCCAAGACGGGGGTACGAGCAGTACTTC
TRBD2,TRBJ2-7,.,TRBV25-1,CASSQPGLAGSYEQYF,TGTGCCAGCAGTCAACCGGGACTAGCGGGGTCCTACGAGCAGTACTTC
TRBD1,TRBJ1-3,few,TRBV15,CATSRDQGGGNTIYF,TGTGCCACCAGCAGAGACCAGGGGGGTGGAAACACCATATATTTT
.,TRBJ1-1,.,TRBV20-1,CSADEAFF,TGCAGTGCTGATGAAGCTTTCTTT
TRBD2,TRBJ2-6,.,TRBV14,CASSPLAGAFSGANVLTF,TGTGCCAGCAGCCCCCTAGCGGGGGCCTTCTCTGGGGCCAACGTCCTGACTTTC
TRBD2,TRBJ2-2,.,TRBV4-3,CASSPSPGLASTGELFF,TGCGCCAGCAGCCCGTCGCCGGGACTAGCTAGCACCGGGGAGCTGTTTTTT
.,TRBJ2-3,.,TRBV7-3,CASSLRPRVDTQYF,TGTGCCAGCAGCTTAAGGCCCCGTGTTGATACGCAGTATTTT